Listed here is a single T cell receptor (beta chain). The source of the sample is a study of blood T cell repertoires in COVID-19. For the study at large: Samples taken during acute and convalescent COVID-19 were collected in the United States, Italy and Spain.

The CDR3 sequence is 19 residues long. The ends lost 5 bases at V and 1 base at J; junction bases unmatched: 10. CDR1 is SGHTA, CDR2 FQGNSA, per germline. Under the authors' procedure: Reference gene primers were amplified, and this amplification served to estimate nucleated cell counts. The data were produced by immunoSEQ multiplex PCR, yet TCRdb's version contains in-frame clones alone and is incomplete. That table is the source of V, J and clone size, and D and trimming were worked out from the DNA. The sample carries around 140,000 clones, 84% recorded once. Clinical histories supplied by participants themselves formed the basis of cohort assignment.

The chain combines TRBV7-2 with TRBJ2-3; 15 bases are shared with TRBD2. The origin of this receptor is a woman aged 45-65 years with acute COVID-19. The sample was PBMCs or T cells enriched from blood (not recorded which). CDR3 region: CASSQFGGLAGGGTDTQYF. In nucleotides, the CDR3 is TGTGCCAGCAGCCAGTTTGGCGGACTAGCGGGAGGGGGCACAGATACGCAGTATTTT.